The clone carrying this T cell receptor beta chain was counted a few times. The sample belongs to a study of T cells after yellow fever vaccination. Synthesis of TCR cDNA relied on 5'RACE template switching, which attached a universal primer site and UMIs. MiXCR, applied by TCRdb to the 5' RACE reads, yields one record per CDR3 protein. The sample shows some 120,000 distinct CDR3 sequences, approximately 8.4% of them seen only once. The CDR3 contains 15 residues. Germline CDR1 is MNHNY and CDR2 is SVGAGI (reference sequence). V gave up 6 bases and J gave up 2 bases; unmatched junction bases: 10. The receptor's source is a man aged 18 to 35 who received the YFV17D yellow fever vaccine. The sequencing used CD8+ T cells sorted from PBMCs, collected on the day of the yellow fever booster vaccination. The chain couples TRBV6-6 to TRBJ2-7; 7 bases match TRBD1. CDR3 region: CASSLAGTAAYEQYV. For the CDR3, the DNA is TGTGCCAGCAGCCTCGCCGGGACAGCGGCCTACGAGCAGTACGTC.